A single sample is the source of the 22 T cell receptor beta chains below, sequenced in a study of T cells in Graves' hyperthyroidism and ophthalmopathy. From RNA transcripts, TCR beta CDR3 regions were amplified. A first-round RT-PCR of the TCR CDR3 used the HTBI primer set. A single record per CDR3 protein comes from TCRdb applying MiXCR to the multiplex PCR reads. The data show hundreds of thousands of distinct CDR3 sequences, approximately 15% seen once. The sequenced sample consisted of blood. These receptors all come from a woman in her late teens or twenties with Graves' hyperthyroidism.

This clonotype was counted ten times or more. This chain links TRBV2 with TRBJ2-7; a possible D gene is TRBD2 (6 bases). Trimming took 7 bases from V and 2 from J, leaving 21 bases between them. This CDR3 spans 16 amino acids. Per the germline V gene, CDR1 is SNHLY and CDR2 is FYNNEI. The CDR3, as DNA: TGTGCCAGCAAGGCCCTAAAGCGGGTGATGACCTACGAGCAGTACTTC. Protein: CASKALKRVMTYEQYF. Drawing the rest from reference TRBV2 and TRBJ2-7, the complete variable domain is EPEVTQTPSHQVTQMGQEVILRCVPISNHLYFYWYRQILGQKVEFLVSFYNNEISEKSEIFDDQFSVERPDGSNFTLKIRSTKLEDSAMYFCASKALKRVMTYEQYFGPGTRLTVT.

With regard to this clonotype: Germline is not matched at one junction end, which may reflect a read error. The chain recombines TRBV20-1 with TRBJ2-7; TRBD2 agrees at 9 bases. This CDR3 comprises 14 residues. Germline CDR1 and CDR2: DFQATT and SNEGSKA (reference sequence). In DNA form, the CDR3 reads TGCAGTTCTAGCGGGGACGGACTTTCCTACGAGCAGTACTTC. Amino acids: CSSSGDGLSYEQYF.

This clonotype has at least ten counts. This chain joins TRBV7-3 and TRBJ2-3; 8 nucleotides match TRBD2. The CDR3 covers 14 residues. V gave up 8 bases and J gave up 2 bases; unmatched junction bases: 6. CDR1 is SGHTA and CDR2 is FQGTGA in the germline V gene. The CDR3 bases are TGTGCCAGCCAACTAGCGGCAAACACAGATACGCAGTATTTT. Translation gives CASQLAANTDTQYF.

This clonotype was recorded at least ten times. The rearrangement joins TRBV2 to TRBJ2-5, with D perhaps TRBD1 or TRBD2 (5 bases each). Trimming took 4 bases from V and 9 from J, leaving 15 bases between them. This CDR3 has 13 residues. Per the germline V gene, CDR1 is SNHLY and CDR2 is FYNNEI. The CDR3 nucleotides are TGTGCCAGCAGTGTGGAAACGAGGGGCGCCCAGTACTTC. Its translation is CASSVETRGAQYF. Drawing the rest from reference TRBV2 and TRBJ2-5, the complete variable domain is EPEVTQTPSHQVTQMGQEVILRCVPISNHLYFYWYRQILGQKVEFLVSFYNNEISEKSEIFDDQFSVERPDGSNFTLKIRSTKLEDSAMYFCASSVETRGAQYFGPGTRLLVL.

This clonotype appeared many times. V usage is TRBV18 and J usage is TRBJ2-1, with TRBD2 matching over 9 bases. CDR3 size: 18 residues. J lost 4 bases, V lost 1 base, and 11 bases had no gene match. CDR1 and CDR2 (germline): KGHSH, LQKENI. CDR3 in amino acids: CASSPLTSLAGNYNEQFF. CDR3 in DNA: TGTGCCAGCTCACCACTCACGTCCCTAGCGGGGAATTACAATGAGCAGTTCTTC.

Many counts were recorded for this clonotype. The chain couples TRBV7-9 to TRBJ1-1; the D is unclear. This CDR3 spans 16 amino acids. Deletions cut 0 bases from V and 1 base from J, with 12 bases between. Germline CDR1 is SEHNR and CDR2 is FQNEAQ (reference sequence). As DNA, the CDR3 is TGTGCCAGCAGCTTAGCGTCGGCCCCGACGAACACTGAAGCTTTCTTT. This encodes CASSLASAPTNTEAFF.

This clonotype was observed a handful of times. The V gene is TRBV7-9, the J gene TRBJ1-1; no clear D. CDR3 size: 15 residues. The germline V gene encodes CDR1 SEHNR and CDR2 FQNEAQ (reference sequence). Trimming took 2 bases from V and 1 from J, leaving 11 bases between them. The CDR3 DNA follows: TGTGCCAGCAGCTTATTTCTCCAAGCGAACACTGAAGCTTTCTTT. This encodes CASSLFLQANTEAFF.

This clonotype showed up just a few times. The CDR3 DNA is TGTGCCACCAGCAGATCGTTCAGGGAAAAGGGTCAGCCCCAGCATTTT. Translating gives CATSRSFREKGQPQHF. The gene calls are TRBV15 and TRBJ1-5; the D gene is possibly TRBD1 (5 bases). The CDR3 loop spans 16 amino acids. The germline gives CDR1 LNHNV, CDR2 YYDKDF (reference sequence). Trimming removed 2 bases at V and 6 bases at J, with 17 bases between.

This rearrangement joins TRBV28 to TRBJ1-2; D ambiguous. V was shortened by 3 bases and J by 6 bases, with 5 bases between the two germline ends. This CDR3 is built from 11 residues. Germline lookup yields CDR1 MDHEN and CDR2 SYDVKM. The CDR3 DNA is TGTGCCAGCAGTTTTTTTAATGGCTACACCTTC. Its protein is CASSFFNGYTF.

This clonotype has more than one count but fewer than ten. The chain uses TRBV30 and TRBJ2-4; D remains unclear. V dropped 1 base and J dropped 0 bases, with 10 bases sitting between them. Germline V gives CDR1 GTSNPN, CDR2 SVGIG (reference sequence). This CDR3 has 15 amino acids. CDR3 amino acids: CAWSGTLLAKNIQYF. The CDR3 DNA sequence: TGTGCCTGGAGTGGGACCCTTCTAGCCAAAAACATTCAGTACTTC.

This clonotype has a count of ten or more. The CDR3 DNA sequence: TGTGCCAGCAGTAACCTCGGGACTATCCCCGGGGAGCTGTTTTTT. Its protein product is CASSNLGTIPGELFF. This rearrangement joins TRBV2 to TRBJ2-2; 7 nucleotides line up with TRBD2. The CDR3 contains 15 residues. CDR1 is SNHLY and CDR2 is FYNNEI in the germline V gene. The ends lost 5 bases at V and 6 bases at J; junction bases unmatched: 9.

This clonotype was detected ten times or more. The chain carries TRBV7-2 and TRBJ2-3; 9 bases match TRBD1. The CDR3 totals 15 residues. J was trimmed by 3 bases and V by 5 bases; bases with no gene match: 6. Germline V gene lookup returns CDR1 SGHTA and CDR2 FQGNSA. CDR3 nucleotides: TGTGCCAGCAGCCCCAGGGACAGGGCAACAGATACGCAGTATTTT. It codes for CASSPRDRATDTQYF.

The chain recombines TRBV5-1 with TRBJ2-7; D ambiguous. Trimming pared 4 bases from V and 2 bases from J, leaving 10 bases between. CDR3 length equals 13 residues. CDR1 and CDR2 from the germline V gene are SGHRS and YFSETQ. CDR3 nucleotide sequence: TGCGCCAGCAGCACCGACTTGACCTACGAGCAGTACTTC. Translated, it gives CASSTDLTYEQYF. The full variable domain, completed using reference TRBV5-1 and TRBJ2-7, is KAGVTQTPRYLIKTRGQQVTLSCSPISGHRSVSWYQQTPGQGLQFLFEYFSETQRNKGNFPGRFSGRQFSNSRSEMNVSTLELGDSALYLCASSTDLTYEQYFGPGTRLTVT.

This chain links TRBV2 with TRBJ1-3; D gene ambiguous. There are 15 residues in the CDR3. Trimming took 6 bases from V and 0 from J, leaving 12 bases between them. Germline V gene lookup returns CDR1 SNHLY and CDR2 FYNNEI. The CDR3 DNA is TGTGCCAGCAGGGCCGAGGCGAGCTCTGGAAACACCATATATTTT. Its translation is CASRAEASSGNTIYF. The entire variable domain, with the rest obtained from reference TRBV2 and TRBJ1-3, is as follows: EPEVTQTPSHQVTQMGQEVILRCVPISNHLYFYWYRQILGQKVEFLVSFYNNEISEKSEIFDDQFSVERPDGSNFTLKIRSTKLEDSAMYFCASRAEASSGNTIYFGEGSWLTVV.

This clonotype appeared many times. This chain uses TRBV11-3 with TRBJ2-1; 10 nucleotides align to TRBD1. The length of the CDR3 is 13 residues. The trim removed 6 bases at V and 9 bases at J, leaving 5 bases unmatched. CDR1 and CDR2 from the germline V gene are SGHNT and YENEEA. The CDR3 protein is CASRDRGLTEQFF. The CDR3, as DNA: TGTGCCAGCAGAGACAGGGGGCTAACTGAGCAGTTCTTC.

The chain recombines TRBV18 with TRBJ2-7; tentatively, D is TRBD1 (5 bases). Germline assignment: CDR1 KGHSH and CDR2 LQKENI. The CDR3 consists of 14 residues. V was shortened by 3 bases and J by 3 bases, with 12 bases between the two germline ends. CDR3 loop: CASSPGAGNYEQYF. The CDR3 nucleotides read TGTGCCAGCTCACCGGGCGCAGGGAACTACGAGCAGTACTTC. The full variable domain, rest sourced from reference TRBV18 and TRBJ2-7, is NAGVMQNPRHLVRRRGQEARLRCSPMKGHSHVYWYRQLPEEGLKFMVYLQKENIIDESGMPKERFSAEFPKEGPSILRIQQVVRGDSAAYFCASSPGAGNYEQYFGPGTRLTVT.

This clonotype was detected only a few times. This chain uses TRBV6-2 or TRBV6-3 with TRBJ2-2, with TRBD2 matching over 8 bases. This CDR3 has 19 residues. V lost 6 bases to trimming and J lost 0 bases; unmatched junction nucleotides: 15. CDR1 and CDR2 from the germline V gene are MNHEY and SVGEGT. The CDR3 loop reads CASSLTRNGRAPNTGELFF. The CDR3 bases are TGTGCCAGCAGCCTAACTCGGAACGGGAGGGCCCCGAACACCGGGGAGCTGTTTTTT.

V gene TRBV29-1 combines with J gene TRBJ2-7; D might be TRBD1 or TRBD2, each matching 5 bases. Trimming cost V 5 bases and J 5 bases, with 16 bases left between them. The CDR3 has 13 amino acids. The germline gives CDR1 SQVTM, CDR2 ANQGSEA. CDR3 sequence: CSVSGTLEDEQYF. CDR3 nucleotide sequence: TGCAGCGTTTCCGGGACGTTGGAGGACGAGCAGTACTTC.

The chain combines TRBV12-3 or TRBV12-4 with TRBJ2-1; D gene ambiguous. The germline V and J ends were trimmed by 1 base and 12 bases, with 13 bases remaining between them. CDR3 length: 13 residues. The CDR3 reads CASSLGIRLGQFF. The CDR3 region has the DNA TGTGCCAGCAGTTTAGGGATACGGTTAGGGCAGTTCTTC.

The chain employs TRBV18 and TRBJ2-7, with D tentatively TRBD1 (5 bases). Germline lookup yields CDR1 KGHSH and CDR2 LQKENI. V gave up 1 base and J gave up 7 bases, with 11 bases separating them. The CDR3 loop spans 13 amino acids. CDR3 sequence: CASSPLDTIEQYF. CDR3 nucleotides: TGTGCCAGCTCACCACTGGACACCATAGAGCAGTACTTC.

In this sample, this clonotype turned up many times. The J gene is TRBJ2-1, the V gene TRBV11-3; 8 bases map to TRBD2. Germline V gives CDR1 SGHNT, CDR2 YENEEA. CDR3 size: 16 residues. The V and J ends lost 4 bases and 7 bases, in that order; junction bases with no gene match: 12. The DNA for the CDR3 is TGTGCCAGCAGCTCCGTAGCGGGGTGGGCCGGAAATGAGCAGTTCTTC. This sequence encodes CASSSVAGWAGNEQFF. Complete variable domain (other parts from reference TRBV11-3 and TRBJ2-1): EAGVVQSPRYKIIEKKQPVAFWCNPISGHNTLYWYLQNLGQGPELLIRYENEEAVDDSQLPKDRFSAERLKGVDSTLKIQPAELGDSAVYLCASSSVAGWAGNEQFFGPGTRLTVL.

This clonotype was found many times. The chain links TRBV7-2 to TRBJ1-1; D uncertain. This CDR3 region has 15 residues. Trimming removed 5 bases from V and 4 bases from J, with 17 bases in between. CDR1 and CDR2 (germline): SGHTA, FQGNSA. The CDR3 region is CASSGARLRGTEAFF. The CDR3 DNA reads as TGTGCCAGCAGCGGAGCCCGACTTCGGGGCACTGAAGCTTTCTTT.